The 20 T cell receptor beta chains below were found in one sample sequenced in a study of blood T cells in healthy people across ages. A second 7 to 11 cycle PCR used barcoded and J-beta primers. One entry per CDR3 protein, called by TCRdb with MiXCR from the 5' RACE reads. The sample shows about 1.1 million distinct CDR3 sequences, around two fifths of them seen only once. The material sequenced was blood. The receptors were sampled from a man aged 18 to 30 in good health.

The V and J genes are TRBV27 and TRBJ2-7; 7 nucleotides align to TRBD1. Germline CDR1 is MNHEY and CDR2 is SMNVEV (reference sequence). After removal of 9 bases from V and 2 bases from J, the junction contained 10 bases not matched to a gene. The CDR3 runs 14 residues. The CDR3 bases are TGTGCCAGTAGTACGACAGGGCAGCCCTACGAGCAGTACTTC. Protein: CASSTTGQPYEQYF.

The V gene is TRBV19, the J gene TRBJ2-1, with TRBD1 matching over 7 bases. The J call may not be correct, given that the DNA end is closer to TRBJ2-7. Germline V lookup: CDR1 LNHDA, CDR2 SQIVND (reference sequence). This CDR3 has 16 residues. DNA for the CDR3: TGTGCCAGTAGGCCAACAGGGGTGAGCTCCTACAATGAGCAGTACTTC. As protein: CASRPTGVSSYNEQYF.

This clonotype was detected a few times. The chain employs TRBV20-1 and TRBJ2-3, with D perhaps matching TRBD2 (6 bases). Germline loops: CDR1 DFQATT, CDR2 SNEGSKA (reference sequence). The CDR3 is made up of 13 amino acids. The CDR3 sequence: CSHGAGGKDTQYF. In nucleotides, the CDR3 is TGCAGCCACGGGGCCGGAGGGAAGGATACGCAGTATTTT.

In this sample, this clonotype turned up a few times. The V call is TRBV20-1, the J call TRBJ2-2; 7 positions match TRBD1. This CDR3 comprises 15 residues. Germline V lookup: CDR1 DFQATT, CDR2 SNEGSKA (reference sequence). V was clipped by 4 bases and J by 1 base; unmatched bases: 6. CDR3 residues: CSANRDSLNTGELFF. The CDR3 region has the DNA TGCAGTGCTAACCGGGACAGCCTGAACACCGGGGAGCTGTTTTTT.

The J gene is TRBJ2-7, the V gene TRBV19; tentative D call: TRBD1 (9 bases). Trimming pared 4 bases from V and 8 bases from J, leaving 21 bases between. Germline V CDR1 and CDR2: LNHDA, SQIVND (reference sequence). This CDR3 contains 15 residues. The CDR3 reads CASSTGRDRDGKQYF. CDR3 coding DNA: TGTGCCAGTAGTACCGGGAGGGACAGGGACGGGAAGCAGTACTTC. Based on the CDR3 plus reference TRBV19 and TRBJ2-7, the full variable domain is DGGITQSPKYLFRKEGQNVTLSCEQNLNHDAMYWYRQDPGQGLRLIYYSQIVNDFQKGDIAEGYSVSREKKESFPLTVTSAQKNPTAFYLCASSTGRDRDGKQYFGPGTRLTVT.

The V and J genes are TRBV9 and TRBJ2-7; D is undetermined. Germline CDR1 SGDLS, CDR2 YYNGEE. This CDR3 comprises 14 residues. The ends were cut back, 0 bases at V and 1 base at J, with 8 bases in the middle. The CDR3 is CASSVDPSSYEQYF. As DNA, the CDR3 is TGTGCCAGCAGCGTAGACCCGAGTTCCTACGAGCAGTACTTC. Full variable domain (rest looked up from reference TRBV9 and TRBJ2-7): DSGVTQTPKHLITATGQRVTLRCSPRSGDLSVYWYQQSLDQGLQFLIQYYNGEERAKGNILERFSAQQFPDLHSELNLSSLELGDSALYFCASSVDPSSYEQYFGPGTRLTVT.

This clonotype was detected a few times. The CDR3 sequence: CASSPTQGSDTEAFF. For the CDR3, the DNA is TGTGCCAGCAGCCCCACACAGGGTTCAGACACTGAAGCTTTCTTT. The chain combines TRBV7-9 with TRBJ1-1; TRBD1 might be the D (6 bases). V shed 5 bases and J shed 3 bases, with 16 bases lying between them. The length of the CDR3 is 15 residues. Germline CDR1 SEHNR, CDR2 FQNEAQ (reference sequence).

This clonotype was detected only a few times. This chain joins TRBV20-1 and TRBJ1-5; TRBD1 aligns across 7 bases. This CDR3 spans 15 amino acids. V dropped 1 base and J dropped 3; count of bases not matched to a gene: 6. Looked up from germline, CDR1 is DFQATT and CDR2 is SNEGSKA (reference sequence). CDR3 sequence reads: CSARAGTVPNQPQHF. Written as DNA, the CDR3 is TGCAGTGCTAGAGCTGGGACAGTACCCAATCAGCCCCAGCATTTT.

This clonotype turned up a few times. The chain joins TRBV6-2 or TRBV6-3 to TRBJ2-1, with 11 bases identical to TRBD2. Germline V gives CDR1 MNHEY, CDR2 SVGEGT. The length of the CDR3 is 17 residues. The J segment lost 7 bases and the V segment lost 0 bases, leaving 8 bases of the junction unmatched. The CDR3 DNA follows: TGTGCCAGCAGTTACTCGATCGAACTAGCGGGGGTGAATGAGCAGTTCTTC. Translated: CASSYSIELAGVNEQFF.

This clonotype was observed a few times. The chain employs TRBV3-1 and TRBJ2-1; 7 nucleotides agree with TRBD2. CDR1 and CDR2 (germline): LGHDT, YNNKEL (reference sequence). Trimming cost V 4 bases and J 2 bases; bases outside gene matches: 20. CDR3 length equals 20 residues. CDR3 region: CASSPSSLADHENPYNEQFF. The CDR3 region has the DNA TGTGCCAGCAGCCCCAGCTCCCTAGCGGACCATGAAAATCCCTACAATGAGCAGTTCTTC.

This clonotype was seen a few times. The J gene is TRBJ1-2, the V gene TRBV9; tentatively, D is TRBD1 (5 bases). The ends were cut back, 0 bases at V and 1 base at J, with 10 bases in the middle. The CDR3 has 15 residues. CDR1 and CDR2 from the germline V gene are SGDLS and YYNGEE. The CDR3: CASSVGPRVNYGYTF. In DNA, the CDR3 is TGTGCCAGCAGCGTAGGTCCCAGGGTTAACTATGGCTACACCTTC.

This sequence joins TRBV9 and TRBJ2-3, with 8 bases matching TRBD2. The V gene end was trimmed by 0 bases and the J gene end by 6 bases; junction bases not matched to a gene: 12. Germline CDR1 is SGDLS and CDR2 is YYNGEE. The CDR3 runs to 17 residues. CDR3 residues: CASSVGLAGIITDTQYF. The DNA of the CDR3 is TGTGCCAGCAGCGTAGGGTTAGCGGGGATCATCACGGATACGCAGTATTTT.

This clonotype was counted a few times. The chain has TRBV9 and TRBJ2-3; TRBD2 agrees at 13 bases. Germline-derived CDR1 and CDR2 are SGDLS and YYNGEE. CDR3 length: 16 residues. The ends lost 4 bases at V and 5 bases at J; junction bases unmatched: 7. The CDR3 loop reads CASSLGTSGAGDTQYF. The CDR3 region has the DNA TGTGCCAGCAGCCTCGGGACTAGCGGGGCCGGAGATACGCAGTATTTT.

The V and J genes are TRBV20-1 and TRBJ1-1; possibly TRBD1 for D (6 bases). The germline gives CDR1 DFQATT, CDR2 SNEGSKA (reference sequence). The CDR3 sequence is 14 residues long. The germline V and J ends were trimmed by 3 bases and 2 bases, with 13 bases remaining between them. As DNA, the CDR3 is TGCAGTGCTAGGTTTCAGGGGCGAAACACTGAAGCTTTCTTT. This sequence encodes CSARFQGRNTEAFF.

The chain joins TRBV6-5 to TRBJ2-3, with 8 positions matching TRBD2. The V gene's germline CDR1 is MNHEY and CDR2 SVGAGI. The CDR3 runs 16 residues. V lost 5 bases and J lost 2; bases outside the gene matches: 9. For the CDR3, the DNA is TGTGCCAGCAGTCGGTCGGGGGGGTTATACACAGATACGCAGTATTTT. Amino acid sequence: CASSRSGGLYTDTQYF.

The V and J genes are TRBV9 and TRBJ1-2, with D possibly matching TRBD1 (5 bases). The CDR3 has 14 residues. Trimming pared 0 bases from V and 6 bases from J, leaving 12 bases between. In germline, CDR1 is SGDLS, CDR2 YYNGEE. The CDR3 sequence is CASSVEKWGNGYTF. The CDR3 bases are TGTGCCAGCAGCGTAGAAAAGTGGGGCAATGGCTACACCTTC.

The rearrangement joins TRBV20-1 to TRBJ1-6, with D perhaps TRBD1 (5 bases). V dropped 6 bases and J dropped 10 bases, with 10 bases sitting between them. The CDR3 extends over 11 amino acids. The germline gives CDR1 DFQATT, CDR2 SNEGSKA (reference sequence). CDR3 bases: TGCAGTGCAACAGGCGGCTCACCCCTCCACTTT. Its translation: CSATGGSPLHF.

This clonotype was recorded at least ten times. The CDR3 is CASSPPDHRDGYTF. CDR3 bases: TGTGCCAGCAGCCCCCCGGACCACCGGGATGGCTACACCTTC. The chain combines TRBV7-2 with TRBJ1-2; D is unclear. V lost 5 bases, J lost 6 bases, and 16 bases lay in between. The CDR3 loop spans 14 amino acids. Germline CDR1 reads SGHTA; CDR2 reads FQGNSA.

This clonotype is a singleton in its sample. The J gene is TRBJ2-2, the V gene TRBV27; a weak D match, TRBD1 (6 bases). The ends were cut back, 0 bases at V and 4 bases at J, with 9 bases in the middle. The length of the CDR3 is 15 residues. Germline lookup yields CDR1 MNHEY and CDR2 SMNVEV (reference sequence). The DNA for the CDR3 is TGTGCCAGCAGTTTATCCAGGGGCGCCACCGGGGAGCTGTTTTTT. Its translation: CASSLSRGATGELFF.

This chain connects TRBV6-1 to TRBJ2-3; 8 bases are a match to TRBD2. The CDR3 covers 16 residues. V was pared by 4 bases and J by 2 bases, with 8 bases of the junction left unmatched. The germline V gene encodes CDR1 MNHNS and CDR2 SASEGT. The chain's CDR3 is CASSAGGGTLTDTQYF. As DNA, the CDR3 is TGTGCCAGCAGTGCCGGGGGGGGGACACTCACAGATACGCAGTATTTT.